The clone carrying this T cell receptor beta chain appeared many times. What it recognizes is unknown. The sample belongs to a study of Graves' ophthalmopathy and Graves' hyperthyroidism. Whole-study findings and limits: The 13-signature model separated ophthalmopathy from stable hyperthyroidism at approximately 89% sensitivity and about 81% specificity. Thyroid clonotypes that were expanded above 0.001 frequency mostly also appeared in blood.

The study amplified TCR beta CDR3 regions using RNA transcripts. Second-round multiplex PCR followed a first-round RT-PCR using HTBI primers. TCRdb fed the multiplex PCR reads into MiXCR, producing one record per CDR3 protein. This repertoire shows around 1.1 million distinct CDR3 sequences, less than 45% found once; its top ten account for over 8.5%. Germline V gene lookup returns CDR1 SQVTM and CDR2 ANQGSEA. The germline V and J ends were trimmed by 2 bases and 2 bases, with 9 bases remaining between them. The CDR3 runs to 13 residues. The chain employs TRBV29-1 and TRBJ1-2, with D unclear. This TCR came from an adult man with Graves' hyperthyroidism. Sequenced input: peripheral blood or thyroid tissue (not recorded which). CDR3 coding DNA: TGCAGCGTTGAATCCTACCAAAACTATGGCTACACCTTC. It specifies CSVESYQNYGYTF.